Shown below are 15 T cell receptor beta chains from a single sample sequenced in a study of control samples from healthy donors and cancer patients (dated by TCRdb to about 2020). Library construction relied on the immunoSEQ multiplex PCR assay. Held by TCRdb, this immuneACCESS table contains in-frame sequences only and omits some clones. Under half of the omission traces to an unresolved V gene where checked; the cause of the rest is unknown. The sample data list approximately 160,000 clones, and roughly 92% of these were observed just once. More than 1.1% of the sample lies in the top ten. Sequenced material: blood. The receptor set was obtained from a woman aged 18-29 years in good health.

V is TRBV11-2 and J is TRBJ2-3; D not resolved. CDR3 length: 10 amino acids. Looked up from germline, CDR1 is SGHAT and CDR2 is FQNNGV. V lost 9 bases and J lost 2, with 3 bases in between. The CDR3 loop reads CASNTDTQYF. CDR3 sequence (DNA): TGTGCCAGTAACACAGATACGCAGTATTTT. Full variable domain (outside the CDR3, taken from reference TRBV11-2 and TRBJ2-3): EAGVAQSPRYKIIEKRQSVAFWCNPISGHATLYWYQQILGQGPKLLIQFQNNGVVDDSQLPKDRFSAERLKGVDSTLKIQPAKLEDSAVYLCASNTDTQYFGPGTRLTVL.

V gene TRBV6-2 or TRBV6-3 combines with J gene TRBJ2-7; 11 nucleotides match TRBD2. The CDR3 loop spans 17 amino acids. Germline CDR1 and CDR2: MNHEY and SVGEGT. The junction had 12 bases not matched to a gene; V was cut back by 4 bases and J by 4 bases. In nucleotides, the CDR3 is TGTGCCAGCAGTTCTACCCGACTAGCGGGATTTCTGTACGAGCAGTACTTC. Translation: CASSSTRLAGFLYEQYF.

This clone was recorded once. The chain recombines TRBV6-5 with TRBJ1-5; 7 positions match TRBD1. Germline lookup yields CDR1 MNHEY and CDR2 SVGAGI. The ends lost 4 bases at V and 7 bases at J; junction bases unmatched: 4. CDR3 size: 13 residues. The CDR3 DNA sequence: TGTGCCAGCAGTTGGACAGGCGGGCAGCCCCAGCATTTT. This encodes CASSWTGGQPQHF.

The rearrangement joins TRBV18 to TRBJ1-2, with D possibly being TRBD1 (6 bases). The CDR3 is 14 amino acids. V was cut by 0 bases and J by 8 bases, with 13 bases left in between. Looked up from germline, CDR1 is KGHSH and CDR2 is LQKENI. The CDR3 protein is CASSPPQGFSGYTF. For the CDR3, the DNA is TGTGCCAGCTCACCACCGCAGGGGTTCTCAGGCTACACCTTC.

The chain uses TRBV18 and TRBJ1-1, with D uncertain. Germline values: CDR1 KGHSH, CDR2 LQKENI. V was cut by 1 base and J by 3 bases, with 9 bases left in between. This CDR3 has 14 amino acids. CDR3 sequence reads: CASSPRRVDTEAFF. CDR3 sequence (DNA): TGTGCCAGCTCACCACGTAGGGTCGACACTGAAGCTTTCTTT.

V gene TRBV5-4 combines with J gene TRBJ2-7, with D tentatively TRBD2 (6 bases). The length of the CDR3 is 14 residues. Germline CDR1 is SGHNT and CDR2 is YYREEE (reference sequence). V lost 5 bases to trimming and J lost 2 bases, with 14 bases between them. The CDR3 DNA is TGTGCCAGCAGGGAGTGGGGGAGGACCTACGAGCAGTACTTC. Its translation: CASREWGRTYEQYF. The full variable domain, its missing parts supplied by reference TRBV5-4 and TRBJ2-7, is ETGVTQSPTHLIKTRGQQVTLRCSSQSGHNTVSWYQQALGQGPQFIFQYYREEENGRGNFPPRFSGLQFPNYSSELNVNALELDDSALYLCASREWGRTYEQYFGPGTRLTVT.

V is TRBV6-5 and J is TRBJ2-7, with TRBD1 as a possible D gene (5 bases). V gave up 2 bases and J gave up 9 bases, with 23 bases separating them. The CDR3 extends over 16 amino acids. Germline V gene lookup returns CDR1 MNHEY and CDR2 SVGAGI. CDR3 DNA: TGTGCCAGCAGTTACGCTTGGCAGGGAAAAGGAAGGAGGCAGTACTTC. It specifies CASSYAWQGKGRRQYF.

The J gene is TRBJ1-2, the V gene TRBV12-3 or TRBV12-4, with D hard to call. CDR3 length: 13 residues. The ends were cut back, 8 bases at V and 8 bases at J, with 18 bases in the middle. The CDR3 spells CASGNLRAGGYTF. Here the CDR3 DNA reads TGTGCCAGCGGTAATTTGAGGGCTGGAGGCTACACCTTC.

The chain is built from TRBV6-2 or TRBV6-3 and TRBJ2-5; D gene unclear. This CDR3 contains 15 residues. V lost 2 bases, J lost 5 bases, and 15 bases lay in between. The V gene's germline CDR1 is MNHEY and CDR2 SVGEGT. The CDR3 here is CASSYLLHAGETQYF. DNA of the CDR3: TGTGCCAGCAGTTACCTACTCCACGCTGGGGAGACCCAGTACTTC.

This chain's CDR3 is CASSLAVVTNSPLHF. In DNA form, the CDR3 reads TGTGCCAGCAGCTTAGCGGTGGTAACAAATTCACCCCTCCACTTT. The chain links TRBV7-9 to TRBJ1-6; no definite D call. Germline-derived CDR1 and CDR2 are SEHNR and FQNEAQ (reference sequence). V lost 0 bases and J 7 bases, leaving 10 bases between the germline ends. The CDR3 length is 15 residues.

In this sample, this clone turned up once. In nucleotides, the CDR3 is TGCGCCAGCAGCTTGGTAGCTAGCGGGAGTTGGGAGACCCAGTACTTC. This codes for CASSLVASGSWETQYF. The J gene is TRBJ2-5, the V gene TRBV5-1; 10 bases map to TRBD2. The CDR3 covers 16 residues. Losses at the gene ends were 0 bases for V and 5 bases for J; bases not matched to a gene: 7. Germline CDR1 reads SGHRS; CDR2 reads YFSETQ.

This clone turned up a few times. The V gene is TRBV5-6, the J gene TRBJ1-2, with a possible D match to TRBD1 (5 bases). The V end lost 4 bases, the J end lost 0 bases, and 7 bases lay between the germline ends. The CDR3 is made up of 13 amino acids. The germline CDR1 and CDR2 sequences are SGHDT and YYEEEE. The CDR3 region is CASSVTANYGYTF. The CDR3 DNA reads TGTGCCAGCAGCGTGACAGCTAACTATGGCTACACCTTC.

CDR3 loop: CASSPPAYGTGPSFF. DNA of the CDR3: TGTGCCAGCAGCCCCCCGGCCTACGGGACAGGACCTTCTTTCTTT. This rearrangement joins TRBV3-1 (or the pseudogene TRBV3-2) to TRBJ1-1, with 8 bases identical to TRBD1. In germline, CDR1 is LGHDT, CDR2 YNNKEL (reference sequence). The CDR3 extends over 15 amino acids. The V segment lost 4 bases and the J segment 12 bases; nucleotides outside the gene matches: 16.

The J gene is TRBJ1-5, the V gene TRBV5-8; 7 nucleotides align to TRBD1. The CDR3 runs 16 residues. The V segment lost 6 bases and the J segment 3 bases; nucleotides outside the gene matches: 12. Germline V gives CDR1 SGHTS, CDR2 YDEGEE. The CDR3 loop reads CASTAAGGGDNQPQHF. The CDR3 nucleotides are TGTGCCAGCACAGCTGCAGGGGGAGGAGACAATCAGCCCCAGCATTTT.

J is TRBJ1-1 and V is TRBV6-5; D is undetermined. Germline assignment: CDR1 MNHEY and CDR2 SVGAGI. CDR3 length: 13 residues. The V gene lost 4 bases and the J gene lost 5 bases, with 11 bases spanning the gap. In DNA form, the CDR3 reads TGTGCCAGCAGTTCGAATAAGTTGACTGAAGCTTTCTTT. It codes for CASSSNKLTEAFF.